The rows below give T cell receptor beta chains drawn from one sample of a study of blood T cell repertoires in COVID-19. Measured with immunoSEQ multiplex PCR; TCRdb has only the in-frame clones, and not every one. The sample lists fewer than 350,000 clones, about nine tenths seen once, with over 1% in the top ten. Source material: PBMCs or T cells enriched from blood (not recorded which). The receptors shown here come from a woman aged 25 to 39 who had been exposed to COVID-19. The CDR3 runs from the conserved cysteine through the conserved F or W. Each record gives: V gene, J gene, clone size, CDR3 protein. The size of a clone is reported for some rows only, either as once, few or many, or as a class for expanded clones.

V: TRBV30; J: TRBJ1-1; size: once; CDR3: CAWSIRTGLVTEAFF
V: TRBV28; J: TRBJ1-2; size: few; CDR3: CASSLARQGASGYTF
V: TRBV9; J: TRBJ1-2; size: .; CDR3: CASSVGDTPNYGYTF
V: TRBV19; J: TRBJ2-7; size: .; CDR3: CASSDHGTSGISYEQYF
V: TRBV14; J: TRBJ1-1; size: .; CDR3: CASSQVRRMNTEAFF
V: TRBV12-3/TRBV12-4; J: TRBJ1-2; size: .; CDR3: CASSFNYGYTF
V: TRBV19; J: TRBJ1-2; size: .; CDR3: CASSIRRDRGVGYTF
V: TRBV24-1; J: TRBJ2-7; size: .; CDR3: CATSGPDRGIYEQYF
V: TRBV18; J: TRBJ2-2; size: .; CDR3: CASSHRTGVGTGELFF
V: TRBV5-5; J: TRBJ1-5; size: .; CDR3: CASSRAREATQHF